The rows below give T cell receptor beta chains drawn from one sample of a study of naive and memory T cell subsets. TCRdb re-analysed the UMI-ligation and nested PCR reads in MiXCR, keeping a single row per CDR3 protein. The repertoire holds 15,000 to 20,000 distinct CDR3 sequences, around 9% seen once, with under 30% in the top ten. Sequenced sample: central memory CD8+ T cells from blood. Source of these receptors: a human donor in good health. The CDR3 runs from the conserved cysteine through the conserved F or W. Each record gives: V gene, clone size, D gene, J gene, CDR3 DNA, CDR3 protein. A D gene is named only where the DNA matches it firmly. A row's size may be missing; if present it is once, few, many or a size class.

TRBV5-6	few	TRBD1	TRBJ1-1	TGTGCCAGCAGCTTGTCAGTTGACAGGGGGCAGATGAACACTGAAGCTTTCTTT	CASSLSVDRGQMNTEAFF
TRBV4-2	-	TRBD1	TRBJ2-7	TGTGCCAGCAGCCCACAGGGGAACGAGCAGTACTTC	CASSPQGNEQYF
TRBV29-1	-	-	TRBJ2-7	TGCAGCGTCGGTATAAATGGTGGTTGGGACGAGCAGTACTTC	CSVGINGGWDEQYF
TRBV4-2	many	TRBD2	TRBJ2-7	TGTGCCAGCAGCCCAGAACTAGCGGGGTCCTACGAGCAGTACTTC	CASSPELAGSYEQYF
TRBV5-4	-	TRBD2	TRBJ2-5	TGTGCCAGCAGTTCTGGGACTAGCGGGAGGATGTTGGGAGAGACCCAGTACTTC	CASSSGTSGRMLGETQYF
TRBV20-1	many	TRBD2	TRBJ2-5	TGCAGTTTTAAAGGCTCAAGCGGGAGTGAGACCCAGTACTTC	CSFKGSSGSETQYF
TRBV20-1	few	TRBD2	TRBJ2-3	TGCAGTGCCCCGAGGACTAGCGGGGGGGCCAAGGATACGCAGTATTTT	CSAPRTSGGAKDTQYF
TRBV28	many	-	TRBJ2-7	TGTGCCAGCAGTTTAAACGAGCAGTACTTC	CASSLNEQYF
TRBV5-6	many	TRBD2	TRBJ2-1	TGTGCCAGCAGCCTAGTAGCGGGAGGTCCTTACAATGAGCAGTTCTTC	CASSLVAGGPYNEQFF
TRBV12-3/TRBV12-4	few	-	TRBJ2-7	TGTGCCAGCAGTTTAAATCCTAACTCCTACGAGCAGTACTTC	CASSLNPNSYEQYF
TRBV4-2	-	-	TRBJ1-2	TGTGCCAGCAGCCAAGAACGAAGGTTGGGGTATGGCTACACCTTC	CASSQERRLGYGYTF
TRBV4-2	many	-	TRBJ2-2	TGTGCCAGCAGCCAAGATCTCCGGGCGAACACCGGGGAGCTGTTTTTT	CASSQDLRANTGELFF
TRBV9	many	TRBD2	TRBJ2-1	TGTGCCAGCAGCGGGAGGACTAGCGGGATTGGGGTTGAGCAGTTCTTC	CASSGRTSGIGVEQFF
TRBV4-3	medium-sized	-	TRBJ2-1	TGCGCCAGCAGCCAAGACGGGACTCGATTCAATGAGCAGTTCTTC	CASSQDGTRFNEQFF
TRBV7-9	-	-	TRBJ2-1	TGTGCCAGCAGCTTAGCGGAACACTACAATGAGCAGTTCTTC	CASSLAEHYNEQFF
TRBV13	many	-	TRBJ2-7	TGTGCCAGCAGCTTAGGCCCCAGGGAGCAGTACTTC	CASSLGPREQYF
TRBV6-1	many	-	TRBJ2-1	TGTGCCAGCAGTGATTGGGCCCACGGAAGGAATGAGCAGTTCTTC	CASSDWAHGRNEQFF
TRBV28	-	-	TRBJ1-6	TGTGCCAGCAGTTTATCATGGGATTCCTATAATTCACCCCTCCACTTT	CASSLSWDSYNSPLHF
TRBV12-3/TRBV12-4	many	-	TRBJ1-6	TGTGCCAGCAGTTCGACAGGTTGCGTCGGTTCACCCCTCCACTTT	CASSSTGCVGSPLHF
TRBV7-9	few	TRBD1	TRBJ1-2	TGTGCCAGCAGCCAACACAGGGGGCACTTCTATGGCTACACCTTC	CASSQHRGHFYGYTF
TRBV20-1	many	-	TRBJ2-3	TGCAGTGCTAGAGACCGAGGAGATACGCAGTATTTT	CSARDRGDTQYF
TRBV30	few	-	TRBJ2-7	TGTGCCTGGAGCGGCAACGGCTACGAGCAGTACTTC	CAWSGNGYEQYF
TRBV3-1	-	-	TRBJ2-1	TGTGCCAGCAGCCAAGAGAGTTTTCGCGCAGGGTTGTCGGATGAGCAGTTCTTC	CASSQESFRAGLSDEQFF